This entry lists 28 T cell receptor beta chains sequenced from one sample in a study of blood T cell repertoires in COVID-19. The data were produced by immunoSEQ multiplex PCR, yet TCRdb's version contains in-frame clones alone and is incomplete. The table records fewer than 250,000 clones, roughly 84% of them present only once. Sequenced input: PBMCs or T cells enriched from blood (not recorded which). The source of these receptors is a woman under 40 who had been exposed to COVID-19.

This chain links TRBV6-1 with TRBJ2-1; 13 nucleotides align to TRBD2. The CDR3 runs to 16 residues. Germline-derived CDR1 and CDR2 are MNHNS and SASEGT. The ends lost 4 bases at V and 8 bases at J; junction bases unmatched: 8. CDR3 amino acids: CASSVRLAGGGYEQFF. CDR3 nucleotide sequence: TGTGCCAGCAGTGTAAGACTAGCGGGGGGTGGGTATGAGCAGTTCTTC.

The chain combines TRBV4-1 with TRBJ2-7, with 11 nucleotides matching TRBD2. Germline V gives CDR1 MGHRA, CDR2 YSYEKL. The CDR3 is made up of 17 amino acids. The V and J ends lost 4 bases and 1 base, in that order; junction bases with no gene match: 9. CDR3 loop: CASSPLLGTSGSYEQYF. In DNA form, the CDR3 reads TGCGCCAGCAGCCCTCTTTTAGGGACTAGCGGTTCCTACGAGCAGTACTTC.

This sequence joins TRBV30 and TRBJ2-3; tentatively, D is TRBD1 (5 bases). Looked up from germline, CDR1 is GTSNPN and CDR2 is SVGIG (reference sequence). This CDR3 spans 12 amino acids. V was pared by 2 bases and J by 6 bases, with 9 bases between. CDR3 nucleotides: TGTGCCTGGAGTAGGGGTAAGGATACGCAGTATTTT. Protein: CAWSRGKDTQYF.

The chain links TRBV9 to TRBJ1-1, with a tentative D call TRBD1 (5 bases). The germline CDR1 and CDR2 sequences are SGDLS and YYNGEE. V lost 0 bases, J lost 4 bases, and 7 bases lay in between. The CDR3 loop spans 13 amino acids. The CDR3 sequence: CASSVGTFTEAFF. The CDR3 nucleotides are TGTGCCAGCAGCGTAGGGACATTCACTGAAGCTTTCTTT.

The V call is TRBV7-2, the J call TRBJ1-1; 9 bases line up with TRBD1. After removal of 5 bases from V and 4 bases from J, the junction contained 5 bases not matched to a gene. CDR3 size: 14 residues. Germline V gives CDR1 SGHTA, CDR2 FQGNSA. This chain's CDR3 is CASSPGDRVTEAFF. The CDR3 bases are TGTGCCAGCAGCCCTGGGGACAGGGTCACTGAAGCTTTCTTT.

This clone is a singleton in its sample. This CDR3 is CASSFRGPASYGYTF. CDR3 DNA sequence: TGTGCCAGCAGCTTCAGGGGGCCCGCCTCCTATGGCTACACCTTC. This chain joins TRBV5-4 and TRBJ1-2; 8 nucleotides match TRBD1. The CDR3 totals 15 residues. Per germline, CDR1 SGHNT and CDR2 YYREEE (reference sequence). V shed 2 bases, J shed 4 bases, and the junction held 7 bases outside the gene matches.

CDR3 amino acids: CATSDRAERGGVSPGELFF. Here the CDR3 DNA reads TGTGCCACCAGTGATCGGGCGGAGCGGGGGGGCGTTTCCCCCGGGGAGCTGTTTTTT. This chain uses TRBV24-1 with TRBJ2-2, with TRBD2 identical over 10 bases. Germline V gene data show CDR1 as KGHDR and CDR2 as SFDVKD. V gave up 3 bases and J gave up 6 bases; unmatched junction bases: 15. This CDR3 has 19 amino acids.

The chain employs TRBV7-9 and TRBJ2-5, with D possibly being TRBD1 (6 bases). Per the germline V gene, CDR1 is SEHNR and CDR2 is FQNEAQ (reference sequence). Trimming took 5 bases from V and 3 from J, leaving 16 bases between them. The length of the CDR3 is 15 residues. The CDR3 sequence: CASSPGLPGEETQYF. The CDR3 nucleotides are TGTGCCAGCAGCCCAGGGCTCCCAGGGGAAGAGACCCAGTACTTC.

The gene calls are TRBV29-1 and TRBJ2-5; 9 bases align to TRBD1. Germline V gene lookup returns CDR1 SQVTM and CDR2 ANQGSEA. The ends lost 1 base at V and 9 bases at J; junction bases unmatched: 15. The CDR3 covers 16 residues. CDR3: CSVEGPGQGQPGAQYF. DNA of the CDR3: TGCAGCGTTGAAGGCCCGGGACAGGGCCAGCCCGGGGCCCAGTACTTC.

The CDR3 DNA follows: TGTGCCAGCAGCTCCAGGGCCTTGATGAGCTCCTACGAGCAGTACTTC. This codes for CASSSRALMSSYEQYF. The chain uses TRBV14 and TRBJ2-7, with D maybe TRBD1 (5 bases). CDR1 and CDR2 (germline): SGHDN, FVKESK. There are 16 residues in the CDR3. The V gene lost 5 bases and the J gene lost 0 bases, with 17 bases spanning the gap.

The rearrangement joins TRBV21-1 to TRBJ1-1; TRBD1 was called by the table and not checked on the DNA. TRBV21-1 is assigned pseudogene status. The length of the CDR3 is 18 residues. For the CDR3, the DNA is TGTGCCAGCTTACCCCGTCGTTTGACAGCCTTCTCGAACACTGAAGCTTTCTTT. This translates into CASLPRRLTAFSNTEAFF.

The V call is TRBV27, the J call TRBJ2-7, with TRBD1 matching over 7 bases. The CDR3 is 13 residues long. Germline trimming cut 6 bases from V and 2 bases from J; bases unmatched to any gene: 4. Germline V gene sequence: CDR1 MNHEY, CDR2 SMNVEV (reference sequence). CDR3 sequence reads: CASRRQGAYEQYF. The DNA for the CDR3 is TGTGCCAGCAGGAGGCAGGGGGCCTACGAGCAGTACTTC.

The V gene is TRBV3-1 (or the pseudogene TRBV3-2), the J gene TRBJ2-2; 12 bases line up with TRBD2. The CDR3 has 21 amino acids. Germline CDR1 and CDR2: LGHDT and YNNKEL (reference sequence). Germline trimming cut 0 bases from V and 5 bases from J; bases unmatched to any gene: 16. CDR3 coding DNA: TGTGCCAGCAGCCAAGATTTGAGCTGGCCTAGCGGGGGGGCCAGGACCGGGGAGCTGTTTTTT. This sequence encodes CASSQDLSWPSGGARTGELFF.

J is TRBJ2-1 and V is TRBV2, with D possibly matching TRBD1 (5 bases). CDR3 length: 11 residues. Germline lookup yields CDR1 SNHLY and CDR2 FYNNEI. The CDR3 DNA sequence: TGTGCTACGATAATGGGGCCGGAGCAGTTCTTC. Its translation is CATIMGPEQFF.

V is TRBV7-2 and J is TRBJ1-1, with TRBD1 as a possible D gene (5 bases). CDR1 SGHTA and CDR2 FQGNSA come from the germline V gene. The CDR3 consists of 15 residues. The V end was cut by 2 bases, the J end by 6 bases, with 16 bases between. The CDR3 spells CASSLRWGVVSEAFF. The DNA for the CDR3 is TGTGCCAGCAGCTTACGGTGGGGGGTAGTCTCTGAAGCTTTCTTT.

V usage is TRBV19 and J usage is TRBJ1-2; D is unclear. Germline V gives CDR1 LNHDA, CDR2 SQIVND (reference sequence). V lost 8 bases and J lost 9, with 19 bases in between. The CDR3 runs 13 residues. This chain's CDR3 is CASCGAQGVSYTF. Here the CDR3 DNA reads TGTGCCAGTTGCGGAGCCCAAGGTGTTAGCTACACCTTC.

This clone was counted only a few times. The V and J genes are TRBV5-5 and TRBJ2-7; TRBD1 is a possible D gene (6 bases). The CDR3 is made up of 13 amino acids. V was pared by 7 bases and J by 0 bases, with 11 bases between. Per germline, CDR1 SGHKS and CDR2 YYEKEE (reference sequence). The CDR3 region is CASHRQASYEQYF. The CDR3 coding sequence is TGTGCCAGCCACCGACAGGCCTCCTACGAGCAGTACTTC.

This clone was detected only a few times. This chain connects TRBV11-2 to TRBJ1-2; maybe TRBD1 (6 bases). Trimming took off 6 bases at V and 6 bases at J, with 20 bases between the two ends. There are 15 residues in the CDR3. Germline V gene data show CDR1 as SGHAT and CDR2 as FQNNGV. The CDR3 protein is CASSSQQGSLNGYTF. In DNA form, the CDR3 reads TGTGCCAGCAGTTCCCAACAGGGAAGTCTGAATGGCTACACCTTC.

The rearrangement uses TRBV2 and TRBJ1-2; tentative D call: TRBD1 (5 bases). This CDR3 comprises 14 residues. Trimming removed 3 bases at V and 2 bases at J, with 10 bases between. The germline V gene has CDR1 SNHLY and CDR2 FYNNEI. CDR3 protein: CASSERQGNYGYTF. The CDR3 DNA is TGTGCCAGCAGTGAGAGGCAGGGAAACTATGGCTACACCTTC.

V gene TRBV18 combines with J gene TRBJ2-3; 7 bases fit TRBD1. V was pared by 4 bases and J by 6 bases, with 7 bases of the junction left unmatched. Germline V gene sequence: CDR1 KGHSH, CDR2 LQKENI. The CDR3 is made up of 14 amino acids. CDR3 nucleotide sequence: TGTGCCAGCTCACAAACAGGGGCCGGGGATACGCAGTATTTT. It codes for CASSQTGAGDTQYF.

The gene calls are TRBV7-3 and TRBJ2-5; TRBD2 aligns across 9 bases. The CDR3 runs 16 residues. Germline V gene sequence: CDR1 SGHTA, CDR2 FQGTGA. With 5 bases clipped from V and 2 bases from J, the junction kept 9 bases outside the gene matches. The CDR3, as DNA: TGTGCCAGCAGCGCTTGGCCTAGCGGGGATCAAGAGACCCAGTACTTC. It codes for CASSAWPSGDQETQYF.

In DNA form, the CDR3 reads TGTGCCAGCCGTAGGGGGAATTCACCCCTCCACTTT. Translated: CASRRGNSPLHF. The gene calls are TRBV6-8 and TRBJ1-6, with D perhaps TRBD1 (6 bases). The V and J ends lost 8 bases and 7 bases respectively, with 9 bases between them. The CDR3 is 12 amino acids. Germline CDR1 reads MNHGY; CDR2 reads SAAAGT.

V is TRBV24-1 and J is TRBJ1-2; 11 bases map to TRBD1. Germline CDR1 reads KGHDR; CDR2 reads SFDVKD. The CDR3 contains 18 residues. V gave up 0 bases and J gave up 3 bases; unmatched junction bases: 8. CDR3: CATSDLGTGGFCDYGYTF. The CDR3 region has the DNA TGTGCCACCAGTGATTTGGGGACAGGGGGATTTTGCGACTATGGCTACACCTTC.

V gene TRBV2 combines with J gene TRBJ2-1; TRBD1 agrees at 10 bases. Trimming removed 4 bases from V and 3 bases from J; junction bases left unmatched: 0. The CDR3 covers 14 residues. The germline gives CDR1 SNHLY, CDR2 FYNNEI. The CDR3 loop reads CASSGDRGYNEQFF. DNA for the CDR3: TGTGCCAGCAGTGGGGACAGGGGCTACAATGAGCAGTTCTTC.

This chain joins TRBV9 and TRBJ2-6, with D hard to call. The V end lost 0 bases, the J end lost 0 bases, and 10 bases lay between the germline ends. The CDR3 sequence is 17 residues long. Germline V gene sequence: CDR1 SGDLS, CDR2 YYNGEE. The CDR3 reads CASSVGSGPSGANVLTF. For the CDR3, the DNA is TGTGCCAGCAGCGTAGGGTCAGGCCCCTCTGGGGCCAACGTCCTGACTTTC.

This sequence joins TRBV9 and TRBJ2-5, with D tentatively TRBD2 (6 bases). Deletions cut 4 bases from V and 5 bases from J, with 12 bases between. The CDR3 runs to 13 residues. Germline CDR1 is SGDLS and CDR2 is YYNGEE. In DNA form, the CDR3 reads TGTGCCAGCAGCCCCGGGAGAAGTGAGACCCAGTACTTC. This codes for CASSPGRSETQYF.

The V and J genes are TRBV2 and TRBJ2-7; TRBD2 is a possible D gene (5 bases). The CDR3 is made up of 13 amino acids. Germline assignment: CDR1 SNHLY and CDR2 FYNNEI. V dropped 6 bases and J dropped 2 bases, with 11 bases sitting between them. The CDR3 reads CASRRARTYEQYF. DNA of the CDR3: TGTGCCAGCAGGCGGGCACGCACCTACGAGCAGTACTTC.

The V gene is TRBV3-1 (or the pseudogene TRBV3-2), the J gene TRBJ2-5; 8 nucleotides match TRBD2. Germline CDR1 reads LGHDT; CDR2 reads YNNKEL (reference sequence). V lost 6 bases, J lost 5 bases, and 5 bases stayed unmatched. This CDR3 contains 13 residues. DNA for the CDR3: TGTGCCAGCAGACGGGGGGGCCGGGAGACCCAGTACTTC. This sequence encodes CASRRGGRETQYF.